The T cell receptor beta chain under discussion was sequenced for a study of identical twins. TCRdb redid the calling of the 5' RACE reads with MiXCR, one entry per CDR3 protein. Here the sample spans 500,000 to 650,000 distinct CDR3 sequences, 20% to 25% being singletons. In this sample, this clonotype turned up a few times. V trimming: 5 bases; J trimming: 3 bases; junction bases outside the gene matches: 6. The V gene's germline CDR1 is DFQATT and CDR2 SNEGSKA (reference sequence). The CDR3 has 13 amino acids. These data are also associated with another study on yellow fever vaccine responses in identical twins.

The sequence derives from a young woman in good health. Sequencing was done on a sample of CD4+ T cells sorted from blood. V usage is TRBV20-1 and J usage is TRBJ2-7; 8 bases align to TRBD1. As DNA, the CDR3 is TGCAGTGCTGCCGGGACAGGCTTCTACGAGCAGTACTTC. It yields the protein CSAAGTGFYEQYF.